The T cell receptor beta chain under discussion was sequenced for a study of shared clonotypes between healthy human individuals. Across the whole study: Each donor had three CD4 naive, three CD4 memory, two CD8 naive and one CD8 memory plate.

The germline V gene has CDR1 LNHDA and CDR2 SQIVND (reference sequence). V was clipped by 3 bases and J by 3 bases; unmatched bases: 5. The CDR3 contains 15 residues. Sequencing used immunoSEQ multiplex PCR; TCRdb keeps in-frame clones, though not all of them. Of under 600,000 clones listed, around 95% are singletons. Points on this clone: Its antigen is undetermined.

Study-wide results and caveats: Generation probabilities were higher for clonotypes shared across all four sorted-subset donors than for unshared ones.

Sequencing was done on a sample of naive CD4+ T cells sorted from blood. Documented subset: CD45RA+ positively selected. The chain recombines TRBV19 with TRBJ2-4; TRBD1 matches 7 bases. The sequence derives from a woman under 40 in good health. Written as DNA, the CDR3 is TGTGCCAGTAGTATCATGGCAGGGGGCAAAAACATTCAGTACTTC. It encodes CASSIMAGGKNIQYF.